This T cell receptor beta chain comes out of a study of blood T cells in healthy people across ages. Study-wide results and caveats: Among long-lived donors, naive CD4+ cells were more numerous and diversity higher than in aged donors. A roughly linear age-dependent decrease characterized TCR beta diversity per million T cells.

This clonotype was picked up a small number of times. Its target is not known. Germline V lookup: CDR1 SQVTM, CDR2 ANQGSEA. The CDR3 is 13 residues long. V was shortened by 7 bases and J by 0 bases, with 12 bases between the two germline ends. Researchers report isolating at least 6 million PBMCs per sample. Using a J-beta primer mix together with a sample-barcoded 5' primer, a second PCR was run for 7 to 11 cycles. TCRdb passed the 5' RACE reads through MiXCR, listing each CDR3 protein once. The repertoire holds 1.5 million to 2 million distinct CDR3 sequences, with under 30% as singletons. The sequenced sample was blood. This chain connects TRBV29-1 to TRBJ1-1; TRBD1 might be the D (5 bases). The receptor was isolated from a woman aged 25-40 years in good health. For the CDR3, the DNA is TGCAGCGCTGAGGGACGGGTGAACACTGAAGCTTTCTTT. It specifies CSAEGRVNTEAFF.